Presented here are 21 T cell receptor beta chains from one specimen sequenced in a study of shared clonotypes between healthy human individuals. TCRdb's table, derived via immunoSEQ multiplex PCR, lists solely in-frame clones and lacks some. The data hold about 2,500,000 clones, with 90% to 95% observed a single time. Sequenced sample: naive CD4+ T cells sorted from blood. As for subset: CD45RA+ positively selected. The receptors were gathered from a man aged 18 to 30 in good health.

With regard to this clone: Additional DNA sequences in this sample encode the identical CDR3. The chain links TRBV5-1 to TRBJ2-7; D is possibly TRBD2 (5 bases). Germline V gene sequence: CDR1 SGHRS, CDR2 YFSETQ. V shed 0 bases and J shed 1 base, with 8 bases lying between them. The CDR3 length is 14 residues. CDR3 bases: TGCGCCAGCAGCTTGGAGTCGGGGTCCTACGAGCAGTACTTC. Its protein is CASSLESGSYEQYF.

The J gene is TRBJ2-7, the V gene TRBV30; TRBD1 agrees at 7 bases. There are 14 residues in the CDR3. Germline V lookup: CDR1 GTSNPN, CDR2 SVGIG (reference sequence). The J segment lost 6 bases and the V segment lost 5 bases, leaving 13 bases of the junction unmatched. The DNA for the CDR3 is TGTGCCTGGGCCAAGTCCTGGACAGGCCTCGAGCAGTACTTC. Its protein is CAWAKSWTGLEQYF.

This clone was seen only once. The genes are TRBV11-2 and TRBJ2-5; 7 nucleotides agree with TRBD2. The CDR3 runs to 13 residues. Germline V gives CDR1 SGHAT, CDR2 FQNNGV. In DNA form, the CDR3 reads TGTGCTACTCGATTGGCGGGAGCAGAGACCCAGTACTTC. Protein: CATRLAGAETQYF.

This clone appeared a single time. The rearrangement joins TRBV5-1 to TRBJ2-7, with 10 bases fitting TRBD1. This CDR3 comprises 15 residues. The germline gives CDR1 SGHRS, CDR2 YFSETQ. V was pared by 0 bases and J by 4 bases, with 4 bases of the junction left unmatched. The CDR3: CASSLDQDRGYEQYF. DNA for the CDR3: TGCGCCAGCAGCTTGGACCAGGACAGGGGGTACGAGCAGTACTTC.

Of note for this clone: The same CDR3 arises from other DNA sequences in this sample as well. The chain has TRBV11-2 and TRBJ1-5, with D unresolved. CDR3 length: 13 residues. V lost 5 bases and J 3 bases, leaving 8 bases between the germline ends. Germline V gives CDR1 SGHAT, CDR2 FQNNGV. CDR3 DNA sequence: TGTGCCAGCAGCCTAGGCACCAATCAGCCCCAGCATTTT. It translates to CASSLGTNQPQHF.

This clone has just one count. This same CDR3 is encoded by further DNA sequences in the sample. The chain carries TRBV7-2 and TRBJ2-1; 11 bases are shared with TRBD2. CDR3 size: 14 residues. CDR1 SGHTA and CDR2 FQGNSA come from the germline V gene. Losses at the gene ends were 2 bases for V and 9 bases for J; bases not matched to a gene: 3. CDR3 DNA: TGTGCCAGCAGCTTATTAGCGGGAGGGAGTGAGCAGTTCTTC. Its translation is CASSLLAGGSEQFF.

In the case of this clone: Other DNA variants within this sample encode the same CDR3. This chain uses TRBV5-1 with TRBJ1-1; D call uncertain. CDR3 length: 14 amino acids. Germline lookup yields CDR1 SGHRS and CDR2 YFSETQ. The V gene lost 4 bases and the J gene lost 2 bases, with 12 bases spanning the gap. The CDR3 protein is CASSPGGLNTEAFF. The CDR3 coding sequence is TGCGCCAGCAGCCCGGGAGGACTTAACACTGAAGCTTTCTTT.

V usage is TRBV7-2 and J usage is TRBJ2-5; 8 bases line up with TRBD2. The germline CDR1 and CDR2 sequences are SGHTA and FQGNSA. The CDR3 totals 14 residues. J was trimmed by 1 base and V by 6 bases; bases with no gene match: 4. The CDR3 sequence is CASRYGTSQETQYF. The CDR3 region has the DNA TGTGCCAGCAGGTACGGGACTAGCCAAGAGACCCAGTACTTC.

The chain has TRBV7-9 and TRBJ2-5; D is unresolved. The germline gives CDR1 SEHNR, CDR2 FQNEAQ (reference sequence). This CDR3 is built from 15 residues. Trimming pared 2 bases from V and 5 bases from J, leaving 15 bases between. CDR3: CASSLPRPLGETQYF. The CDR3 bases are TGTGCCAGCAGCTTACCCAGACCCTTGGGGGAGACCCAGTACTTC.

V is TRBV30 and J is TRBJ2-1; D is ambiguous. CDR1 is GTSNPN and CDR2 is SVGIG in the germline V gene (reference sequence). There are 12 residues in the CDR3. Between the trimmed V and J ends, which lost 2 bases and 6 bases, there was a span of 8 bases. CDR3 residues: CAWSLDPNEQFF. Here the CDR3 DNA reads TGTGCCTGGAGTCTTGACCCCAATGAGCAGTTCTTC.

V gene TRBV5-1 combines with J gene TRBJ2-3, with TRBD1 as a possible D gene (5 bases). The germline gives CDR1 SGHRS, CDR2 YFSETQ. This CDR3 region has 14 residues. Trimming shortened V by 4 bases and J by 6 bases, and 15 bases separated the two germline ends. The CDR3 DNA reads TGCGCCAGCAGCCCTCCCGGACATCGGGATACGCAGTATTTT. Protein: CASSPPGHRDTQYF.

The rearrangement links TRBV6-5 to TRBJ1-2, with TRBD1 as a possible D gene (6 bases). Germline V CDR1 and CDR2: MNHEY, SVGAGI. The CDR3 contains 12 residues. Deletions cut 5 bases from V and 8 bases from J, with 12 bases between. The CDR3 DNA reads as TGTGCCAGCAGTAGGGCTGGGGGCGGCTACACCTTC. It encodes CASSRAGGGYTF.

J is TRBJ1-1 and V is TRBV2; D is unclear. Germline V gives CDR1 SNHLY, CDR2 FYNNEI. V was trimmed by 6 bases and J by 8 bases, leaving 10 bases between them. The CDR3 is made up of 11 amino acids. CDR3 protein: CASRMTGEAFF. The CDR3 DNA reads TGTGCCAGCAGAATGACTGGGGAAGCTTTCTTT. The full variable domain, with the rest looked up from reference TRBV2 and TRBJ1-1, is EPEVTQTPSHQVTQMGQEVILRCVPISNHLYFYWYRQILGQKVEFLVSFYNNEISEKSEIFDDQFSVERPDGSNFTLKIRSTKLEDSAMYFCASRMTGEAFFGQGTRLTVV.

V is TRBV6-5 and J is TRBJ1-2; 8 bases map to TRBD1. The CDR3 loop spans 13 amino acids. V dropped 6 bases and J dropped 5; count of bases not matched to a gene: 5. The germline V gene encodes CDR1 MNHEY and CDR2 SVGAGI. CDR3 DNA sequence: TGTGCCAGCAGCAAAGACAGGGGTTATGGCTACACCTTC. Its protein product is CASSKDRGYGYTF.

V and J are TRBV18 and TRBJ1-1; D gene uncertain. Trimming removed 6 bases at V and 5 bases at J, with 16 bases between. CDR1 is KGHSH, CDR2 LQKENI, per germline. The CDR3 is 14 residues long. The DNA for the CDR3 is TGTGCCAGCTCCCGCGTCGGGGTTTCGACTGAAGCTTTCTTT. Translating it yields CASSRVGVSTEAFF.

The rearrangement uses TRBV18 and TRBJ1-2; perhaps TRBD1 as D (6 bases). Trimming took 5 bases from V and 0 from J, leaving 13 bases between them. Germline V gene sequence: CDR1 KGHSH, CDR2 LQKENI. The CDR3 is 15 amino acids. The CDR3 DNA follows: TGTGCCAGCTCATTCCAACAGGGTGCTAACTATGGCTACACCTTC. Its translation: CASSFQQGANYGYTF.

V and J are TRBV4-1 and TRBJ1-1; TRBD1 agrees at 8 bases. The CDR3 is 15 amino acids. Losses at the gene ends were 4 bases for V and 11 bases for J; bases not matched to a gene: 15. Germline V gene sequence: CDR1 MGHRA, CDR2 YSYEKL. The CDR3 DNA reads TGCGCCAGCAGCCGACCCTCTGACAGGGGAGCTAGGGCTTTCTTT. Translation: CASSRPSDRGARAFF.

A word on this clone: The same CDR3 is also encoded by other DNA sequences in this sample. V and J are TRBV10-3 and TRBJ1-4, with D unclear. Germline values: CDR1 ENHRY, CDR2 SYGVKD. The CDR3 has 15 residues. Trimming left V 0 bases short and J 2 bases short, with 7 bases between. DNA of the CDR3: TGTGCCATCAGTGAGTCCGGAGGGACTAATGAAAAACTGTTTTTT. This codes for CAISESGGTNEKLFF.

This chain links TRBV5-4 with TRBJ1-1, with 9 bases fitting TRBD1. Germline assignment: CDR1 SGHNT and CDR2 YYREEE (reference sequence). Losses at the gene ends were 6 bases for V and 5 bases for J; bases not matched to a gene: 8. CDR3 length: 14 residues. This chain's CDR3 is CASTIQGAGTEAFF. In nucleotides, the CDR3 is TGTGCCAGCACCATACAGGGGGCGGGAACTGAAGCTTTCTTT. Complete variable domain (other parts from reference TRBV5-4 and TRBJ1-1): ETGVTQSPTHLIKTRGQQVTLRCSSQSGHNTVSWYQQALGQGPQFIFQYYREEENGRGNFPPRFSGLQFPNYSSELNVNALELDDSALYLCASTIQGAGTEAFFGQGTRLTVV.

This chain links TRBV5-1 with TRBJ2-3; 11 nucleotides agree with TRBD2. Trimming at V came to 0 bases and at J to 0 bases, leaving 9 bases not matched to a gene. Germline V gives CDR1 SGHRS, CDR2 YFSETQ. This CDR3 is 19 amino acids long. DNA for the CDR3: TGCGCCAGCAGCTTGGGGAACACGGGACTAGCGGTTAGCACAGATACGCAGTATTTT. As protein: CASSLGNTGLAVSTDTQYF.

The chain recombines TRBV7-8 with TRBJ2-2, with TRBD2 matching 10 bases. This CDR3 spans 16 amino acids. V was pared by 3 bases and J by 4 bases, with 5 bases of the junction left unmatched. Germline CDR1 and CDR2: SGHVS and FQNEAQ. The CDR3 region is CASSLSGGAPTGELFF. In DNA, the CDR3 is TGTGCCAGCAGCTTGAGCGGGGGGGCCCCCACCGGGGAGCTGTTTTTT.